The TCR beta chain described here comes from a study of blood T cells in healthy people across ages. Study-level results: One million T cells yielded diversity estimates that were considered underestimates. Relative to aged donors, long-lived donors carried more naive CD4+ cells and displayed higher diversity.

Turning to this clonotype: What it binds is not known.

V was trimmed by 1 base and J by 0 bases, leaving 13 bases between them. CDR1 is SQVTM and CDR2 is ANQGSEA in the germline V gene. The CDR3 extends over 16 amino acids. A second PCR of 7 to 11 cycles used a sample-barcoded 5' primer and a J-beta primer mix. Paired-end reads containing CDR3 totaled no fewer than 2.5 million for each sample. TCRdb independently ran MiXCR on the 5' RACE reads; one entry per CDR3 protein. The sample has 850,000 to 1,000,000 distinct CDR3 sequences; just over 50% are singletons. Sample: blood. The receptor was derived from a woman aged 60-70 years in good health. The genes are TRBV29-1 and TRBJ2-1; the D is unclear. DNA of the CDR3: TGCAGCGTTGAAGGGCACTATTCAAACTCCTACAATGAGCAGTTCTTC. Amino acids: CSVEGHYSNSYNEQFF.